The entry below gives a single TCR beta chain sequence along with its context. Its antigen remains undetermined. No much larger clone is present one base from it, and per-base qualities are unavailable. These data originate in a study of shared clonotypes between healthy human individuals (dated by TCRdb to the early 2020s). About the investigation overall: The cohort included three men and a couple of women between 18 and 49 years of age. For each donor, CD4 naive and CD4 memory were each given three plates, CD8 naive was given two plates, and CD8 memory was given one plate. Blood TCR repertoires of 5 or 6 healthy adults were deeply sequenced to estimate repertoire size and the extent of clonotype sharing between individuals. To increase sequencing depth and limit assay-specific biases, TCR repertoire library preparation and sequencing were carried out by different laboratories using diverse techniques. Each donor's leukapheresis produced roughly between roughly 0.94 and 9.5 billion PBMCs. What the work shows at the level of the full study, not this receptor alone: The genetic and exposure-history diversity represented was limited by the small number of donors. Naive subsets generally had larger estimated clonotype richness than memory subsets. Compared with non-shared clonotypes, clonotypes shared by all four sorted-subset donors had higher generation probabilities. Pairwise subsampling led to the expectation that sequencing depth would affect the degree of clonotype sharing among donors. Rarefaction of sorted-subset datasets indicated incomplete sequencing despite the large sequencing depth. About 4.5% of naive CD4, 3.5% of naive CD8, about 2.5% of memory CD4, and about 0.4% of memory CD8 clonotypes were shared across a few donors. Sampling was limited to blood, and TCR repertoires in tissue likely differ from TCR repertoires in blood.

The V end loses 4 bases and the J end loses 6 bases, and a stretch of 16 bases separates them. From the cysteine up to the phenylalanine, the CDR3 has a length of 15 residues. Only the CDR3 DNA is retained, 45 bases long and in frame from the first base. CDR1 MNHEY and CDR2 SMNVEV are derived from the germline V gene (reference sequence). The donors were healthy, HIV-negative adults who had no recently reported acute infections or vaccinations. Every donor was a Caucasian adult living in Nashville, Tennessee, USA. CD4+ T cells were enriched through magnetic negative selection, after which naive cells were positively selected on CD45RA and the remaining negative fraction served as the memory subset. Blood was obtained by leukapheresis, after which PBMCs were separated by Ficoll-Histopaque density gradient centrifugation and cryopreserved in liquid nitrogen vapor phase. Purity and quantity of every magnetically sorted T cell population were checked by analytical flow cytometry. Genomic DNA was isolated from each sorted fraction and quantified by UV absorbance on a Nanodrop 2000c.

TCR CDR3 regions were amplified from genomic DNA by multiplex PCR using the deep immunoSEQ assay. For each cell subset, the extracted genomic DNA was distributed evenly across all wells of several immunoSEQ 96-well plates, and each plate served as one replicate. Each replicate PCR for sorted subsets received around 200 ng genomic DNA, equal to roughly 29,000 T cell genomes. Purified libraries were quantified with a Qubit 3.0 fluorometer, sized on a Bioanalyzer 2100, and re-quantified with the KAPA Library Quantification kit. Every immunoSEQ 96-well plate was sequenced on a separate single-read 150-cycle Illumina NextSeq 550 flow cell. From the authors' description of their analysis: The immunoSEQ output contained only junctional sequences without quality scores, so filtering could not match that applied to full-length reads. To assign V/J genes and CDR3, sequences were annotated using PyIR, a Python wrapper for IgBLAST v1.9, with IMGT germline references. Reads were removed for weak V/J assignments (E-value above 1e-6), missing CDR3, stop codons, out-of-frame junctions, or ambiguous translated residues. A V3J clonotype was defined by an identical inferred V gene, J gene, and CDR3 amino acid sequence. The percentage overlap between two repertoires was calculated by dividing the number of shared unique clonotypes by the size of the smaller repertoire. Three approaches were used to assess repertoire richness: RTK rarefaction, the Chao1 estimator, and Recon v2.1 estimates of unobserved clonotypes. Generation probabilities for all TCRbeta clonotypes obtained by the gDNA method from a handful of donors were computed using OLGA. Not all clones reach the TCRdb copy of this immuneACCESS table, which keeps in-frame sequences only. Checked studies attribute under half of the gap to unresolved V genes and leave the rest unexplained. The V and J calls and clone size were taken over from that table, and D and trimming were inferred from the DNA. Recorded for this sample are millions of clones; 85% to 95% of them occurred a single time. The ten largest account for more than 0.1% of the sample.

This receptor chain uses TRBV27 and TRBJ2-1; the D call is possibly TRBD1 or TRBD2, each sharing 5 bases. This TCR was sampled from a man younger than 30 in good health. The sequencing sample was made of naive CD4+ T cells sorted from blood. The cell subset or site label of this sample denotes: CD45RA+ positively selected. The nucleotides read TGTGCCAGCAGTTCGGCGCAGAGAGGGGCCAATGAGCAGTTCTTC. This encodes CASSSAQRGANEQFF.